This T cell receptor (beta chain) was sequenced for a study of T cell responses to AZD1222 COVID-19 vaccine. Points from the study as a whole: No repertoire was sampled before or during the peak T cell response, only after it. Among those given AZD1222, only five or six were seropositive at baseline.

Note on this clone: The antigen remains undetermined.

Assay used: immunoSEQ multiplex PCR; TCRdb lists only in-frame clones, some missing. Of about 190,000 clones in the sample, roughly 91% were seen once. Germline CDR1 and CDR2: LGHNA and YNFKEQ. The V end was cut by 0 bases, the J end by 3 bases, with 12 bases between. The CDR3 loop spans 15 amino acids. The sample in question was peripheral blood, obtained on day 0 of AZD1222 vaccination. This sequence was found in an adult in good health. The chain couples TRBV4-2 to TRBJ2-7; possible D gene TRBD2, 5 bases. CDR3 protein: CASSQEVQAGYEQYF. DNA of the CDR3: TGTGCCAGCAGCCAAGAGGTTCAGGCGGGCTACGAGCAGTACTTC.